This T cell receptor (beta chain) was documented in a study of OX40 agonist ivuxolimab in advanced cancers. Germline V gives CDR1 LNHDA, CDR2 SQIVND (reference sequence). The CDR3 is 11 amino acids. V trimming: 6 bases; J trimming: 15 bases; junction bases outside the gene matches: 5. Produced via immunoSEQ multiplex PCR; TCRdb's table is partial and in-frame only. The sample carries 60,000 or so clones, around 90% recorded once. This clone appeared once. Sample: CD4+ or CD8+ T cells sorted from blood, taken in a trial of the OX40 agonist ivuxolimab. This sequence was found in an adult with an advanced solid tumor such as melanoma, head and neck, liver or kidney cancer. This rearrangement joins TRBV19 to TRBJ2-4; 10 nucleotides align to TRBD1. The CDR3 here is CASSDRGPRYF. In nucleotides, the CDR3 is TGTGCCAGTAGCGACAGGGGGCCTAGGTACTTC.